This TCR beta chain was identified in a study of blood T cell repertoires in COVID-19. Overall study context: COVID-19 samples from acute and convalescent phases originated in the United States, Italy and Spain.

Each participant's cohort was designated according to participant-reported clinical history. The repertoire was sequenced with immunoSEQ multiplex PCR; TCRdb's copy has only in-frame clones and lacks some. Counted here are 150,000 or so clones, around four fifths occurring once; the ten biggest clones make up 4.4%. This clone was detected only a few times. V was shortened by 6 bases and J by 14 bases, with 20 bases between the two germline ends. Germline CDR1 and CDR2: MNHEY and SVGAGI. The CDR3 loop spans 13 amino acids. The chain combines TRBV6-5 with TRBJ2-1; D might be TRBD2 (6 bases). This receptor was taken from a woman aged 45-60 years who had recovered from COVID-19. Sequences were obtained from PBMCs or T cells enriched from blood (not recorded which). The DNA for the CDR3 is TGTGCCAGCAGCACGGAGCTCGGGACTTCGGAGTTCTTC. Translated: CASSTELGTSEFF.